Listed below are T cell receptor beta chains from one sample, sequenced in a study of blood T cells in healthy people across ages. TCRdb ran MiXCR on the 5' RACE reads and lists one entry per CDR3 protein. The table records 650,000 to 700,000 distinct CDR3 sequences, approximately 31% of them present only once. Input material: blood. The receptors derive from a woman of 80 years or more in good health. CDR3s include the opening cysteine and the closing phenylalanine or tryptophan.

TRBV12-3/TRBV12-4,TRBJ2-1,CAVQEQGARNEQFF
TRBV12-3/TRBV12-4,TRBJ2-7,CASHPSGGAREQYF
TRBV6-5,TRBJ2-1,CASSLGGPGNEQFF
TRBV9,TRBJ2-7,CASSVGNTNYEQYF
TRBV5-1,TRBJ1-4,CASSFGSWAGMNEERFF
TRBV29-1,TRBJ2-1,CSLGRASGSLNNEQFF
TRBV10-3,TRBJ1-2,CAISESTGDGYTF
TRBV30,TRBJ2-5,CAWSGTSGGLYQETQYF
TRBV29-1,TRBJ2-1,CSVETGVEQFF
TRBV30,.,CAWSSQRGVRETQYF
TRBV7-2,TRBJ2-5,CASSLARAGGKTQYF
TRBV7-2,TRBJ2-3,CASSRPGTDTQYF
TRBV20-1,TRBJ2-7,CSARDLAGTGEQYF
TRBV20-1,TRBJ1-1,CSAPRTGGTGEAFF
TRBV20-1,TRBJ2-3,CSAGLAGITDTQYF
TRBV10-1,TRBJ2-1,CASSESYSRGNEQFF
TRBV11-3,TRBJ2-5,CASSLGGGGAETQYF
TRBV12-3/TRBV12-4,TRBJ2-7,CASSPGTSDSYEQYF